One sample yielded the 18 T cell receptor beta chains listed below, sequenced in a study of cytomegalovirus exposure and HLA in healthy donors. The study ran its PCR with 60 Vbeta and 13 Jbeta primers. TCRdb keeps only in-frame clones here, not all; method: immunoSEQ multiplex PCR. Of approximately 140,000 clones in the sample, roughly two thirds were seen once. The sequencing sample was made of PBMCs. The receptor set was obtained from a woman aged 40 to 50 in good health and CMV-seronegative.

The chain is built from TRBV7-2 and TRBJ1-5; the D is unclear. The CDR3 sequence is 13 residues long. With 5 bases removed from V and 6 bases from J, the gap between germline ends came to 11 bases. In germline, CDR1 is SGHTA, CDR2 FQGNSA. The CDR3 region is CASSPGERQPQHF. In nucleotides, the CDR3 is TGTGCCAGCAGCCCCGGGGAGCGTCAGCCCCAGCATTTT.

The chain has TRBV4-1 and TRBJ1-5; no reliable D call. V lost 4 bases and J 0 bases, leaving 22 bases between the germline ends. The germline gives CDR1 MGHRA, CDR2 YSYEKL. This CDR3 contains 19 residues. The chain's CDR3 is CASSPSTGIRVHSNQPQHF. CDR3 DNA: TGCGCCAGCAGCCCCTCCACGGGGATTCGGGTGCATAGCAATCAGCCCCAGCATTTT.

This chain joins TRBV5-1 and TRBJ2-5; D possibly corresponds to TRBD1 (5 bases). This CDR3 region has 14 residues. The V and J ends lost 0 bases and 2 bases respectively, with 8 bases between them. CDR1 and CDR2 (germline): SGHRS, YFSETQ. The CDR3 DNA reads TGCGCCAGCAGCTTGGCCCAGGGTCAAGAGACCCAGTACTTC. As protein: CASSLAQGQETQYF.

The V and J genes are TRBV5-6 and TRBJ2-5; 10 bases fit TRBD2. V was pared by 3 bases and J by 2 bases, with 4 bases of the junction left unmatched. Per the germline V gene, CDR1 is SGHDT and CDR2 is YYEEEE. CDR3 length: 15 residues. The CDR3 sequence: CASSSRTSGQETQYF. CDR3 nucleotides: TGTGCCAGCAGCTCCCGGACTAGCGGACAAGAGACCCAGTACTTC.

As concerns this clone: Compared with germline, one end of the junction differs, possibly owing to a read error. The chain links TRBV7-9 to TRBJ2-7; D is uncertain. This CDR3 has 13 amino acids. CDR1 and CDR2 from the germline V gene are SEHNR and FQNEAQ (reference sequence). This CDR3 reads CASSPGFTSVKHF. Written as DNA, the CDR3 is TGTGCCAGCAGCCCGGGTTTTACATCTGTTAAGCACTTC.

Regarding this clone: The sample carries other DNA sequences with the same CDR3. The gene calls are TRBV9 and TRBJ1-1, with TRBD1 identical over 8 bases. This CDR3 is built from 15 residues. The V gene's germline CDR1 is SGDLS and CDR2 YYNGEE. V shed 4 bases and J 0 bases; nucleotides not matched to a gene: 5. CDR3 sequence: CASSPRQGMNTEAFF. The DNA for the CDR3 is TGTGCCAGCAGCCCAAGACAGGGGATGAACACTGAAGCTTTCTTT.

The chain couples TRBV19 to TRBJ1-1, with D unresolved. In germline, CDR1 is LNHDA, CDR2 SQIVND (reference sequence). The CDR3 spans 15 residues. V lost 3 bases, J lost 4 bases, and 15 bases lay in between. Written as DNA, the CDR3 is TGTGCCAGTAGTATCGGAGGAAGTATCGGCACTGAAGCTTTCTTT. Protein sequence: CASSIGGSIGTEAFF.

The rearrangement uses TRBV4-1 and TRBJ2-3, with 8 nucleotides matching TRBD1. The length of the CDR3 is 15 residues. Germline values: CDR1 MGHRA, CDR2 YSYEKL. V shed 3 bases, J shed 0 bases, and the junction held 2 bases outside the gene matches. CDR3 loop: CASSQQGASTDTQYF. The CDR3 DNA is TGCGCCAGCAGCCAGCAGGGGGCTAGCACAGATACGCAGTATTTT.

This clone was seen only a few times. The chain is built from TRBV2 and TRBJ1-2; a possible D gene is TRBD1 (6 bases). The ends were cut back, 4 bases at V and 4 bases at J, with 16 bases in the middle. The CDR3 consists of 15 residues. Germline V gene data show CDR1 as SNHLY and CDR2 as FYNNEI. The CDR3 DNA reads as TGTGCCAGCAGTGTCGGGAGGGGGTTGAGCTATGGCTACACCTTC. This sequence encodes CASSVGRGLSYGYTF.

V and J are TRBV19 and TRBJ1-2; perhaps TRBD1 as D (6 bases). The length of the CDR3 is 19 residues. Germline values: CDR1 LNHDA, CDR2 SQIVND (reference sequence). Trimming removed 3 bases from V and 1 base from J, with 24 bases in between. CDR3 protein: CASSIPGGARAELNYGYTF. The CDR3 nucleotides read TGTGCCAGTAGTATCCCCGGGGGGGCTCGGGCCGAACTTAACTATGGCTACACCTTC.

This clone was seen more than once but under ten times. The genes are TRBV10-3 and TRBJ2-3, with 9 bases matching TRBD1. The V gene's germline CDR1 is ENHRY and CDR2 SYGVKD. V gave up 8 bases and J gave up 3 bases; unmatched junction bases: 3. This CDR3 is 13 amino acids long. CDR3 region: CAIGTGRTDTQYF. The CDR3 DNA reads as TGTGCCATCGGGACAGGGAGGACAGATACGCAGTATTTT.

This clone was detected a few times. The chain employs TRBV7-9 and TRBJ2-5; 8 nucleotides align to TRBD2. The V segment lost 4 bases and the J segment 5 bases; nucleotides outside the gene matches: 6. CDR3 length: 14 residues. CDR1 and CDR2 (germline): SEHNR, FQNEAQ (reference sequence). DNA for the CDR3: TGTGCCAGCAGCTCGAGGACTAGCACTGAGACCCAGTACTTC. The encoded protein is CASSSRTSTETQYF.

The V gene is TRBV2, the J gene TRBJ1-3; TRBD1 matches at 9 bases. The ends lost 6 bases at V and 4 bases at J; junction bases unmatched: 4. In germline, CDR1 is SNHLY, CDR2 FYNNEI. CDR3 length: 14 amino acids. CDR3 region: CASRQGAPGNTIYF. The CDR3 DNA is TGTGCCAGCAGACAGGGGGCGCCCGGAAACACCATATATTTT.

V is TRBV11-2 and J is TRBJ2-5, with a weak D call TRBD1 (5 bases). The CDR3 totals 14 residues. Germline loops: CDR1 SGHAT, CDR2 FQNNGV. The V and J ends lost 1 base and 3 bases respectively, with 9 bases between them. In DNA, the CDR3 is TGTGCCAGCAGCTTAGGAGACAGAAAAGAGACCCAGTACTTC. Amino acid sequence: CASSLGDRKETQYF.

The chain employs TRBV10-3 and TRBJ2-2; possible D gene TRBD1, 6 bases. The CDR3 runs to 15 residues. Germline CDR1 and CDR2: ENHRY and SYGVKD. Trimming left V 5 bases short and J 5 bases short, with 15 bases between. The chain's CDR3 is CAISPIAGETGELFF. DNA of the CDR3: TGTGCCATCAGTCCGATAGCAGGGGAAACCGGGGAGCTGTTTTTT.

This clone was counted a few times. The chain joins TRBV29-1 to TRBJ1-1, with TRBD1 matching over 8 bases. Germline-derived CDR1 and CDR2 are SQVTM and ANQGSEA. J lost 11 bases, V lost 4 bases, and 6 bases had no gene match. The CDR3 is 11 residues long. CDR3 protein: CSVGIQGDAFF. The CDR3 region has the DNA TGCAGCGTTGGTATACAGGGGGACGCTTTCTTT.

The chain is built from TRBV9 and TRBJ1-3, with D unclear. CDR1 is SGDLS, CDR2 YYNGEE, per germline. V dropped 3 bases and J dropped 2 bases, with 12 bases sitting between them. The length of the CDR3 is 15 residues. CDR3: CASSAAGYAGNTIYF. In DNA form, the CDR3 reads TGTGCCAGCAGCGCGGCGGGGTATGCTGGAAACACCATATATTTT.

V and J are TRBV7-9 and TRBJ1-4; D is unclear. The length of the CDR3 is 15 residues. Germline CDR1 and CDR2: SEHNR and FQNEAQ (reference sequence). The V and J ends lost 7 bases and 0 bases respectively, with 12 bases between them. The chain's CDR3 is CASKHSISTNEKLFF. CDR3 coding DNA: TGTGCCAGCAAGCATTCAATCTCAACTAATGAAAAACTGTTTTTT.